A selection of T cell receptor beta chains follows, all from one sample in a study of CD8 T cells in Susac syndrome. TCRdb ran MiXCR on the immunoSEQ multiplex PCR reads and lists one entry per CDR3 protein. The repertoire holds about 200,000 distinct CDR3 sequences, with approximately 90% as singletons. Sequencing was carried out using CD8+ T cells from PBMCs. These receptors were collected from a human donor with multiple sclerosis. Both conserved end residues are part of each CDR3. Each record gives: J gene, D gene, clone size, V gene, CDR3 length, CDR3 DNA, CDR3 protein. D genes are given only for firm matches. Size tells how often a clone was seen (once, few, many) or the class of an expanded clone, and some rows leave it out.

TRBJ1-1 TRBD1 - TRBV19 16 TGTGCCAGTAGTACACTGACAGGGGGCTCGAACACTGAAGCTTTCTTT CASSTLTGGSNTEAFF
TRBJ2-5 - once TRBV18 15 TGTGCCAGCTCACCACCGGACCGCAGCCGGGAGACCCAGTACTTC CASSPPDRSRETQYF
TRBJ1-1 - once TRBV5-6 14 TGTGCCAGCAGCCCGGGGGCCCTGAACACTGAAGCTTTCTTT CASSPGALNTEAFF
TRBJ2-7 TRBD2 - TRBV5-4 13 TGTGCCAGCAGCCCAGGACTAGGCCACGAGCAGTACTTC CASSPGLGHEQYF
TRBJ1-2 - - TRBV14 15 TGTGCCAGCAGCCAATTCTCTGTCGGGGAAGGCGGCTACACCTTC CASSQFSVGEGGYTF
TRBJ1-1 - - TRBV19 13 TGTGCCAGTAGTATGTCCGCGGCCACTGAAGCTTTCTTT CASSMSAATEAFF
TRBJ2-2 - - TRBV7-8 15 TGTGCCAGCAGCTCCCTCCGGGTCGGGGCCGGGGAGCTGTTTTTT CASSSLRVGAGELFF
TRBJ2-2 - - TRBV2 16 TGTGCCAGCAACGGTCAGCGGGACATAGGCACCGGGGAGCTGTTTTTT CASNGQRDIGTGELFF
TRBJ2-7 - - TRBV19 14 TGTGCCAGTAGTATAGGACTAGTAGGCTACGAGCAGTACTTC CASSIGLVGYEQYF
TRBJ2-2 TRBD1 - TRBV30 15 TGTGCCTGGACCCGACAGGGGGTTTACACCGGGGAGCTGTTTTTT CAWTRQGVYTGELFF
TRBJ2-1 - once TRBV4-3 15 TGCGCCAGCAGCCAAGGGCATAGTATGAACAATGAGCAGTTCTTC CASSQGHSMNNEQFF
TRBJ2-1 - - TRBV29-1 10 TGCAGCGTTGAAGTGGTGGGGCAGTTCTTC CSVEVVGQFF
TRBJ1-1 TRBD1 - TRBV20-1 14 TGCAGTGCTAGAGGTACAGGGGTGGGGACTGAAGCTTTCTTT CSARGTGVGTEAFF
TRBJ2-1 TRBD2 - TRBV19 15 TGTGCCAGTAGTCCGGGACTAGCGGGAGTACTTGAGCAGTTCTTC CASSPGLAGVLEQFF
TRBJ2-7 - - TRBV4-3 16 TGCGCCAGCAGCCAAGATCGTTTGGACCTTTCGGGTGAGCAGTACTTC CASSQDRLDLSGEQYF
TRBJ2-7 TRBD2 few TRBV29-1 14 TGCAGCGCCGTAATAGCGGGATCGTCCTACGAGCAGTACTTC CSAVIAGSSYEQYF
TRBJ2-5 - - TRBV9 14 TGTGCCAGCAGCTCCCTGGGGGGTGGGGAGACCCAGTACTTC CASSSLGGGETQYF
TRBJ1-1 - - TRBV18 15 TGTGCCAGCTCATCTATAGGCCACCAGTGGATCGAAGCTTTCTTT CASSSIGHQWIEAFF
TRBJ2-7 TRBD2 - TRBV27 14 TGTGCCAGCACCTCAGGCGGGAGCTCCTACGAGCAGTACTTC CASTSGGSSYEQYF
TRBJ2-7 TRBD1 once TRBV3-1 15 TGTGCCAGCAGCCTCCCGGGACAGCTCTCCCACGAGCAGTACTTC CASSLPGQLSHEQYF
TRBJ2-7 - once TRBV4-3 16 TGCGCCAGCAGCCAAGGACGGCCCATAGGTGCCTACGAGCAGTACTTC CASSQGRPIGAYEQYF
TRBJ2-1 TRBD2 once TRBV10-2 16 TGCGCCACCACGGAGGTAGCGGGGGGTACCTACAATGAGCAGTTCTTC CATTEVAGGTYNEQFF
TRBJ2-5 TRBD2 - TRBV2 13 TGTGCCAGCATGGGACTAGCGGGAGAGACCCAGTACTTC CASMGLAGETQYF
TRBJ1-2 - - TRBV9 17 TGTGCCAGCAGCGTAGTGAGTGGAGACACCACTCACTATGGCTACACCTTC CASSVVSGDTTHYGYTF
TRBJ1-5 - few TRBV15 13 TGTGCCACCAGCAGAGATGGCAATCAGCCCCAGCATTTT CATSRDGNQPQHF
TRBJ2-7 - few TRBV3-1 12 TGTGCCAGCAGCCAGGTGGGGAACGAGCAGTACTTC CASSQVGNEQYF
TRBJ2-3 - - TRBV4-1 14 TGCGCCAGCAGCCAAGAGAGATTCACAGATACGCAGTATTTT CASSQERFTDTQYF
TRBJ1-2 TRBD1 - TRBV7-9 15 TGTGCCAGCAGCGGATACCAGGGGGATAACTATGGCTACACCTTC CASSGYQGDNYGYTF
TRBJ1-4 TRBD1 once TRBV7-9 17 TGTGCCAGCAGCTCGCCGACAGGGGAGGCAACTAATGAAAAACTGTTTTTT CASSSPTGEATNEKLFF